This T cell receptor (beta chain) was sequenced during a study of CD8 T cells in ankylosing spondylitis. The study's findings and limits: Reportedly, matched ankylosing spondylitis synovial fluid was significantly enriched for disease-linked clones. Disease-linked clones proved CD8+ and comparatively uncommon in peripheral blood. In ankylosing spondylitis blood, a motif of eight highly homologous TCR beta variants appeared characteristic.

Quantitative 5'-RACE with molecular barcodes generated TCR beta libraries. TCRdb reprocessed the 5' RACE reads with MiXCR, giving one entry per CDR3 protein. The top ten clones hold around 11% of a sample with around 150,000 distinct CDR3 sequences, 7% to 8% of them seen once. This clonotype appeared many times. Its target is not known. This clonotype was sampled from a female donor with ankylosing spondylitis or in good health (not recorded which). The sequenced material came from blood, either unsorted or a sorted T cell fraction (not recorded which).

The CDR3 loop reads CSVEDEAVEAFF. The CDR3 DNA reads as TGCAGCGTTGAAGACGAGGCGGTTGAAGCTTTCTTT. This chain joins TRBV29-1 and TRBJ1-1; D uncertain. The CDR3 is 12 residues long. From germline, CDR1 is SQVTM and CDR2 ANQGSEA. V dropped 0 bases and J dropped 7 bases, with 9 bases sitting between them.